What follows are 28 T cell receptor beta chains derived from one specimen sequenced in a study of cytomegalovirus exposure and HLA in healthy donors. Vbeta (60) and Jbeta (13) primers were used in the PCR. This table comes from immunoSEQ multiplex PCR, and its TCRdb copy is limited to in-frame clones, with some not included. In all, the sample yields about 200,000 clones. Input material: PBMCs. Source of these receptors: a woman aged 25 to 39 in good health and CMV-seropositive.

V usage is TRBV10-1 and J usage is TRBJ2-5; 7 bases are shared with TRBD2. Trimming cost V 9 bases and J 11 bases; bases outside gene matches: 6. Germline lookup yields CDR1 WNHNN and CDR2 SYGVQD (reference sequence). The CDR3 runs to 10 residues. CDR3 bases: TGCGCCAGAGATGGGGGGGAGCAGTACTTC. Its translation: CARDGGEQYF.

The chain employs TRBV28 and TRBJ2-5; maybe TRBD2 (6 bases). Germline lookup yields CDR1 MDHEN and CDR2 SYDVKM. This CDR3 region has 14 residues. The V gene lost 6 bases and the J gene lost 4 bases, with 15 bases spanning the gap. CDR3 sequence reads: CASRRRYGRETQYF. The CDR3, as DNA: TGTGCCAGCAGACGTCGGTACGGGAGAGAGACCCAGTACTTC.

The gene calls are TRBV5-1 and TRBJ2-1; 10 bases agree with TRBD1. The J segment lost 8 bases and the V segment lost 4 bases, leaving 6 bases of the junction unmatched. Germline V gene sequence: CDR1 SGHRS, CDR2 YFSETQ. CDR3 length: 14 residues. CDR3 amino acids: CASSNRQGADEQFF. In DNA, the CDR3 is TGCGCCAGCAGCAATCGACAGGGGGCCGATGAGCAGTTCTTC.

The chain uses TRBV10-1 and TRBJ2-3; TRBD2 matches at 13 bases. Trimming took 3 bases from V and 4 from J; bases not matched to a gene: 1. This CDR3 region has 15 residues. Germline V gene lookup returns CDR1 WNHNN and CDR2 SYGVQD (reference sequence). In DNA form, the CDR3 reads TGCGCCAGCAGTGATGGACTAGCGGGGGCAGATACGCAGTATTTT. Protein: CASSDGLAGADTQYF.

This chain uses TRBV28 with TRBJ1-3; D is undetermined. Germline assignment: CDR1 MDHEN and CDR2 SYDVKM. The CDR3 spans 11 residues. V was shortened by 6 bases and J by 8 bases, with 8 bases between the two germline ends. CDR3 DNA: TGTGCCAGCAGCCTCACTTACACCATATATTTT. Residues: CASSLTYTIYF. Complete variable domain (other parts from reference TRBV28 and TRBJ1-3): DVKVTQSSRYLVKRTGEKVFLECVQDMDHENMFWYRQDPGLGLRLIYFSYDVKMKEKGDIPEGYSVSREKKERFSLILESASTNQTSMYLCASSLTYTIYFGEGSWLTVV.

The chain joins TRBV28 to TRBJ2-7, with 8 bases aligning to TRBD2. The trim removed 2 bases at V and 7 bases at J, leaving 10 bases unmatched. Germline-derived CDR1 and CDR2 are MDHEN and SYDVKM. The CDR3 is 15 amino acids. The CDR3 sequence: CASSLAGLAGPEQYF. CDR3 coding DNA: TGTGCCAGCAGTTTAGCTGGGCTAGCGGGTCCTGAGCAGTACTTC. Full variable domain (remainder filled in from reference TRBV28 and TRBJ2-7): DVKVTQSSRYLVKRTGEKVFLECVQDMDHENMFWYRQDPGLGLRLIYFSYDVKMKEKGDIPEGYSVSREKKERFSLILESASTNQTSMYLCASSLAGLAGPEQYFGPGTRLTVT.

This chain uses TRBV29-1 with TRBJ2-1; D is possibly TRBD2 (6 bases). This CDR3 comprises 15 residues. V lost 1 base, J lost 0 bases, and 10 bases lay in between. Germline assignment: CDR1 SQVTM and CDR2 ANQGSEA. The CDR3 DNA is TGCAGCGTTGAAGTTTTGGGGGGCTCCTACAATGAGCAGTTCTTC. It yields the protein CSVEVLGGSYNEQFF.

The chain has TRBV5-1 and TRBJ2-7, with a possible D match to TRBD1 (5 bases). Germline V gene data show CDR1 as SGHRS and CDR2 as YFSETQ. The CDR3 loop spans 16 amino acids. Trimming removed 0 bases from V and 3 bases from J, with 16 bases in between. The CDR3 bases are TGCGCCAGCAGCTTGGCCTGGCAGTGGGGCGACTACGAGCAGTACTTC. Protein: CASSLAWQWGDYEQYF.

This chain links TRBV30 with TRBJ1-5; D possibly corresponds to TRBD1 (5 bases). From germline, CDR1 is GTSNPN and CDR2 SVGIG (reference sequence). The CDR3 contains 15 residues. Between the trimmed V and J ends, which lost 2 bases and 10 bases, there was a span of 21 bases. CDR3 nucleotide sequence: TGTGCCTGGAGTTCAGGGAGGCAGCATGATGAACCCCAGCATTTT. Protein product: CAWSSGRQHDEPQHF.

This rearrangement joins TRBV10-3 to TRBJ2-7, with TRBD2 matching 12 bases. This CDR3 is 15 amino acids long. Per germline, CDR1 ENHRY and CDR2 SYGVKD. J was trimmed by 3 bases and V by 6 bases; bases with no gene match: 6. Here the CDR3 reads CAIRSTSGGNYEQYF. CDR3 DNA sequence: TGTGCCATCAGATCCACTAGCGGGGGGAACTACGAGCAGTACTTC.

J is TRBJ2-5 and V is TRBV4-1; D is perhaps TRBD2 (6 bases). The J call is doubtful: the DNA matches TRBJ2-7 better. The germline gives CDR1 MGHRA, CDR2 YSYEKL. The length of the CDR3 is 15 residues. CDR3: CASRLGGFSSYEQYF. The DNA of the CDR3 is TGCGCCAGTAGATTGGGGGGTTTCAGCTCCTACGAGCAGTACTTC.

The chain carries TRBV7-6 and TRBJ2-7, with 7 bases matching TRBD2. Germline V gene sequence: CDR1 SGHVS, CDR2 FNYEAQ. V dropped 4 bases and J dropped 2; count of bases not matched to a gene: 8. The CDR3 runs 15 residues. The CDR3 spells CASSSDSGHPYEQYF. CDR3 nucleotides: TGTGCCAGCAGCTCGGATAGCGGGCACCCCTACGAGCAGTACTTC.

The chain uses TRBV5-1 and TRBJ1-1; 7 positions match TRBD1. Germline V gene lookup returns CDR1 SGHRS and CDR2 YFSETQ. The CDR3 has 15 amino acids. V trimming: 4 bases; J trimming: 1 base; junction bases outside the gene matches: 7. The CDR3 protein is CASSGDSNTNTEAFF. The DNA for the CDR3 is TGCGCCAGCAGCGGGGACAGTAACACGAACACTGAAGCTTTCTTT.

The V call is TRBV10-1, the J call TRBJ1-5; maybe TRBD1 (6 bases). Looked up from germline, CDR1 is WNHNN and CDR2 is SYGVQD (reference sequence). The V end was cut by 4 bases, the J end by 7 bases, with 14 bases between. This CDR3 has 14 residues. Written as DNA, the CDR3 is TGCGCCAGCAGTGCGGGGGGCGAAGGGCAGCCCCAGCATTTT. Protein: CASSAGGEGQPQHF.

DNA for the CDR3: TGCGCCAGCAGCCAAGTCTGGTCCTTAAGGGGGGGAGAAAAAACAGATACGCAGTATTTT. This translates into CASSQVWSLRGGEKTDTQYF. This chain connects TRBV4-3 to TRBJ2-3; D possibly corresponds to TRBD2 (7 bases). Germline V gene sequence: CDR1 LGHNA, CDR2 YSLEER. CDR3 size: 20 residues. Trimming cost V 1 base and J 3 bases, with 26 bases left between them.

This rearrangement joins TRBV5-1 to TRBJ2-1; 15 positions match TRBD2. Germline V lookup: CDR1 SGHRS, CDR2 YFSETQ. The length of the CDR3 is 15 residues. J lost 7 bases, V lost 3 bases, and 2 bases had no gene match. CDR3 coding DNA: TGCGCCAGCAGCTACGGACTAGCGGGGGGGAATGAGCAGTTCTTC. As protein: CASSYGLAGGNEQFF.

The CDR3 spells CASSWGQGVPPSSGNTIYF. DNA for the CDR3: TGTGCCAGTAGTTGGGGACAAGGGGTACCTCCGAGCTCTGGAAACACCATATATTTT. The chain carries TRBV19 and TRBJ1-3, with D tentatively TRBD1 (6 bases). CDR1 and CDR2 (germline): LNHDA, SQIVND (reference sequence). The length of the CDR3 is 19 residues. V was shortened by 5 bases and J by 0 bases, with 23 bases between the two germline ends.

V gene TRBV27 combines with J gene TRBJ1-1, with no clear D. This CDR3 is 13 amino acids long. Trimming took off 1 base at V and 5 bases at J, with 8 bases between the two ends. CDR1 is MNHEY and CDR2 is SMNVEV in the germline V gene (reference sequence). The CDR3 reads CASSLYLRTEAFF. The CDR3 nucleotides read TGTGCCAGCAGTTTATACTTGAGGACTGAAGCTTTCTTT.

The CDR3: CASSGQGVYGYTF. The CDR3 nucleotides read TGTGCCAGCAGCGGCCAGGGGGTCTATGGCTACACCTTC. The V and J genes are TRBV2 and TRBJ1-2; 7 bases match TRBD1. CDR3 length: 13 residues. Germline V gives CDR1 SNHLY, CDR2 FYNNEI. After removal of 6 bases from V and 4 bases from J, the junction contained 5 bases not matched to a gene.

The rearrangement joins TRBV15 to TRBJ2-5, with 9 bases aligning to TRBD2. CDR3 length equals 15 residues. Trimming at V came to 9 bases and at J to 5 bases, leaving 13 bases not matched to a gene. Germline CDR1 reads LNHNV; CDR2 reads YYDKDF (reference sequence). CDR3 nucleotide sequence: TGTGCCACGACGCGTTTAGCGGGGGTCCTTGAGACCCAGTACTTC. This gives the protein CATTRLAGVLETQYF.

The V and J genes are TRBV19 and TRBJ2-6; D possibly corresponds to TRBD1 (5 bases). In germline, CDR1 is LNHDA, CDR2 SQIVND (reference sequence). V lost 4 bases, J lost 0 bases, and 10 bases lay in between. The CDR3 loop spans 16 amino acids. CDR3 nucleotides: TGTGCCAGTAGTACAGGGCCTAGCTCTGGGGCCAACGTCCTGACTTTC. This translates into CASSTGPSSGANVLTF.

This rearrangement joins TRBV19 to TRBJ2-7; 7 bases match TRBD1. The ends lost 9 bases at V and 1 base at J; junction bases unmatched: 3. Germline V gene sequence: CDR1 LNHDA, CDR2 SQIVND (reference sequence). The length of the CDR3 is 12 residues. CDR3 in amino acids: CASSDRSYEQYF. The CDR3 nucleotides read TGTGCCAGCTCGGACAGGTCCTACGAGCAGTACTTC.

This chain joins TRBV16 and TRBJ1-2; weak D call: TRBD1 (5 bases). The V end lost 4 bases, the J end lost 1 base, and 10 bases lay between the germline ends. The CDR3 consists of 14 residues. CDR1 and CDR2 from the germline V gene are KGHSY and FQNENV. Here the CDR3 DNA reads TGTGCCAGCAGCCGGGGCAGAAGTAACTATGGCTACACCTTC. It encodes CASSRGRSNYGYTF.

The chain couples TRBV7-2 to TRBJ1-5; D unresolved. In germline, CDR1 is SGHTA, CDR2 FQGNSA. Between the trimmed V and J ends, which lost 4 bases and 6 bases, there was a span of 10 bases. The CDR3 spans 13 residues. The CDR3 bases are TGTGCCAGCAGCTCGGACGGAGGTCAGCCCCAGCATTTT. It specifies CASSSDGGQPQHF.

The gene calls are TRBV11-3 and TRBJ1-1; D unclear. CDR3 length: 13 residues. Germline V CDR1 and CDR2: SGHNT, YENEEA. The V and J ends lost 5 bases and 1 base respectively, with 8 bases between them. Here the CDR3 DNA reads TGTGCCAGCAGCCTTATTCCGAACACTGAAGCTTTCTTT. Its translation: CASSLIPNTEAFF.

The chain joins TRBV5-6 to TRBJ2-1; D may be TRBD1 (6 bases). CDR1 is SGHDT, CDR2 YYEEEE, per germline. V was trimmed by 2 bases and J by 0 bases, leaving 12 bases between them. The CDR3 spans 16 residues. CDR3 region: CASSFTRGSSYNEQFF. Written as DNA, the CDR3 is TGTGCCAGCAGCTTCACTAGGGGGAGCTCCTACAATGAGCAGTTCTTC.

This chain joins TRBV5-1 and TRBJ2-7, with 9 positions matching TRBD2. V gave up 1 base and J gave up 2 bases; unmatched junction bases: 13. This CDR3 is 18 amino acids long. The germline V gene has CDR1 SGHRS and CDR2 YFSETQ. The chain's CDR3 is CASSLQNLRGGDPYEQYF. The CDR3, as DNA: TGCGCCAGCAGCTTGCAGAATCTCCGCGGGGGGGACCCCTACGAGCAGTACTTC.

J is TRBJ2-3 and V is TRBV19; TRBD1 matches 8 bases. Trimming removed 5 bases from V and 8 bases from J; junction bases left unmatched: 0. The CDR3 runs 11 residues. CDR1 is LNHDA, CDR2 SQIVND, per germline (reference sequence). The CDR3 DNA sequence: TGTGCCAGTAGTGACAGGGGTACGCAGTATTTT. Translation: CASSDRGTQYF.